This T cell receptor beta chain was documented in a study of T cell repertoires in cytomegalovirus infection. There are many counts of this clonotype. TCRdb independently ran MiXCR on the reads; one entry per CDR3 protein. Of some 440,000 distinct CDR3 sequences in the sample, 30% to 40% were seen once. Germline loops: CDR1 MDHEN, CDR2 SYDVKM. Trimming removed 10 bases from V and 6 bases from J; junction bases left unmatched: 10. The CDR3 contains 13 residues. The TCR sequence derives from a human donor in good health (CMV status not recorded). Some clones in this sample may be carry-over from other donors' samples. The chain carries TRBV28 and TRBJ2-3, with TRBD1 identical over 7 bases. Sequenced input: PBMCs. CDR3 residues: CATWTGKWDTQYF. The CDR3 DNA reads TGTGCCACCTGGACAGGAAAGTGGGATACGCAGTATTTT.